This TCR beta chain appears in the sequencing data of a study of shared clonotypes between healthy human individuals. As for this clone: The same CDR3 arises from other DNA sequences in this sample as well.

Donors included only healthy HIV-negative adults lacking recent acute infections or vaccinations. Data came from immunoSEQ multiplex PCR; TCRdb stores just in-frame clones and leaves some out. The sample consists of millions of clones, around 90% of them appearing once. Per germline, CDR1 SGHAT and CDR2 FQNNGV. Trimming shortened V by 4 bases and J by 6 bases, and 7 bases separated the two germline ends. This CDR3 is 12 amino acids long. The sequencing sample was made of naive CD4+ T cells sorted from blood. Subset noted: CD45RA+ positively selected. V and J are TRBV11-2 and TRBJ2-1; unclear D gene. The sequence derives from a young man in good health. The CDR3 sequence: CASSSGGNEQFF. The CDR3 DNA reads as TGTGCCAGCAGCTCTGGTGGCAATGAGCAGTTCTTC.